This TCR beta chain was captured in a study of blood T cell repertoires in COVID-19. The wider study: Researchers got acute and convalescent COVID-19 samples from the United States, Italy and Spain. Sources were T cells, B-cell-depleted T cells, or PBMCs; the material itself was cDNA or gDNA.

Some clones are missing from TCRdb's copy, which holds only in-frame ones; the method was immunoSEQ multiplex PCR. The sample shows 210,000 or so clones, about four fifths of them seen only once. Germline V gives CDR1 LNHDA, CDR2 SQIVND (reference sequence). The V end was cut by 3 bases, the J end by 1 base, with 7 bases between. There are 14 residues in the CDR3. The age range of participants was roughly 18 to 90 years, with residence in under 30 US areas. Self-reported history from a screening survey and questionnaire set each donor's cohort. The sequence was collected from a woman aged 45-60 years with acute COVID-19. This rearrangement joins TRBV19 to TRBJ1-5; maybe TRBD1 (6 bases). The sample taken for sequencing was PBMCs or T cells enriched from blood (not recorded which). This CDR3 is CASSITGSNQPQHF. CDR3 coding DNA: TGTGCCAGTAGTATTACAGGGAGCAATCAGCCCCAGCATTTT.